This TCR beta chain was found in a study of tumor-infiltrating lymphocytes in localized non-small cell lung cancer. About the study: Patients included smokers and never-smokers with various histologies, some sampled after neoadjuvant chemotherapy.

Study results and limitations: No T-cell fraction difference was seen between IM1 and IM2 tumors. TCR sequencing covered a subset of patients with enough tissue.

A single count supports this clone. The antigen remains unidentified. The assay was immunoSEQ multiplex PCR, and TCRdb's table has in-frame clones only and misses some. The data hold roughly 12,000 clones, with just over 85% observed a single time. Trimming stripped 1 base from V and 1 base from J, with 10 bases between. The CDR3 extends over 15 amino acids. Germline assignment: CDR1 SEHNR and CDR2 FQNEAQ (reference sequence). The sequenced sample consisted of uninvolved lung tissue not adjacent to the tumor. This clonotype was obtained from a human donor with non-small cell lung cancer. This chain joins TRBV7-9 and TRBJ1-2; D remains ambiguous. CDR3 loop: CASSLGSSFNYGYTF. In DNA, the CDR3 is TGTGCCAGCAGCTTAGGGTCGTCGTTTAACTATGGCTACACCTTC.